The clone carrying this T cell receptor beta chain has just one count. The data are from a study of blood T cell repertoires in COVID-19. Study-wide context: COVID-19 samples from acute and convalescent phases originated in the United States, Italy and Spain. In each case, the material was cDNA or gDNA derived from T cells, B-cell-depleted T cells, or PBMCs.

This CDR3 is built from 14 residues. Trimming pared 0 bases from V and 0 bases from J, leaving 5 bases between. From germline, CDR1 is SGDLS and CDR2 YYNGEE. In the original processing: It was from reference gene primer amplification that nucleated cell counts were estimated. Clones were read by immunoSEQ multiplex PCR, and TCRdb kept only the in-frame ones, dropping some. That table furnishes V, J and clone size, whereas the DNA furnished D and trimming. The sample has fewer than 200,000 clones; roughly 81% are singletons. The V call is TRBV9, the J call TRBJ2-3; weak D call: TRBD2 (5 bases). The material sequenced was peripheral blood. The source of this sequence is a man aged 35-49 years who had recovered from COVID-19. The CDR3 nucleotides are TGTGCCAGCAGCGTAGGGACTAGCACAGATACGCAGTATTTT. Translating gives CASSVGTSTDTQYF. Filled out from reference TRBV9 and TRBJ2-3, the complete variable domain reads DSGVTQTPKHLITATGQRVTLRCSPRSGDLSVYWYQQSLDQGLQFLIQYYNGEERAKGNILERFSAQQFPDLHSELNLSSLELGDSALYFCASSVGTSTDTQYFGPGTRLTVL.